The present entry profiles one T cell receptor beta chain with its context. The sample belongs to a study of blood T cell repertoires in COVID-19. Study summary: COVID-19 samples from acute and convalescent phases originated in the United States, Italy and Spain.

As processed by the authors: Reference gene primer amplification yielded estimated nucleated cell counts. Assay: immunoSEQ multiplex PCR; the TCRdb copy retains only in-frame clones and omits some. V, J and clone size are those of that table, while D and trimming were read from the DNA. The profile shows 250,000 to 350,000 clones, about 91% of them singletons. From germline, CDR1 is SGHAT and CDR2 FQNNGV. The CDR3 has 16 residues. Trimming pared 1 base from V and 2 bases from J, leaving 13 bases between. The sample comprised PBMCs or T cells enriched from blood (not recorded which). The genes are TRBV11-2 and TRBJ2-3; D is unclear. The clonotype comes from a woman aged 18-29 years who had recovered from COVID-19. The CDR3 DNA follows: TGTGCCAGCAGCTTAGGGCCCACCGTCTTCACAGATACGCAGTATTTT. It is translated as CASSLGPTVFTDTQYF.